Reported below is one TCR beta chain. CDR3 length equals 13 residues. V was pared by 0 bases and J by 7 bases, with 9 bases between. CDR1 is MGHDK and CDR2 is SYGVNS in the germline V gene. This sample is part of a study of T cells in Graves' hyperthyroidism and ophthalmopathy. Across the whole study: Peripheral blood was taken when the disease was first diagnosed, before any treatment began.

RNA transcripts yielded amplified TCR beta CDR3 regions. With the HTBI primer set, the TCR CDR3 went through a first round of RT-PCR. TCRdb re-analysed the multiplex PCR reads in MiXCR, keeping a single row per CDR3 protein. This sample has around 490,000 distinct CDR3 sequences, with 20% found just once. The TCR originated in a man in his forties with Graves' ophthalmopathy. The material sequenced was blood. J is TRBJ1-1 and V is TRBV25-1, with D unclear. The CDR3 coding sequence is TGTGCCAGCAGTGAATATTCTAGAGTTGAAGCTTTCTTT. Its protein product is CASSEYSRVEAFF.